A selection of T cell receptor beta chains follows, all from one sample in a study of T cell responses to AZD1222 COVID-19 vaccine. Profiled with immunoSEQ multiplex PCR; TCRdb holds only in-frame clones, not every one. This table has 85,000 to 100,000 clones, roughly 90% appearing once. Specimen: peripheral blood, collected 28 days after the second AZD1222 dose. Receptor source: an adult who received the AZD1222 COVID-19 vaccine. Both conserved end residues are part of each CDR3. The order of the fields is D gene, V gene, CDR3 protein. D genes are given only for firm matches.

- | TRBV4-1 | CASSDARDTQYF
TRBD1 | TRBV29-1 | CSARTGGSGNTIYF
- | TRBV15 | CATSEQGGYEQYF
- | TRBV7-8 | CASSRDTYEVHF
- | TRBV5-4 | CASSYGTADAQYF
TRBD1 | TRBV18 | CASSPGRQGNSPLHF
TRBD1 | TRBV19 | CASSAGQVLRETQYF
- | TRBV14 | CASSQDASEGYGSPLHF
- | TRBV28 | CASSLLGRFTQYF
TRBD1 | TRBV29-1 | CSVKDRVTYEQYF
- | TRBV5-1 | CASSAEAFF
- | TRBV7-2 | CASSSGTKNTDTQYF
TRBD2 | TRBV30 | CAWSGREGLTGELFF
- | TRBV4-2 | CASSSTPAYQETQYF
TRBD1 | TRBV6-5 | CASSPGRGLYAFF
- | TRBV6-1 | CASSEDERQPQHF
TRBD1 | TRBV7-6 | CASSLWTGPNEKLFF
- | TRBV7-2 | CASSLARDNYNEQFF
- | TRBV5-1 | CASSEDGGGYTF
TRBD2 | TRBV7-2 | CASGTSGNSYNEQFF
- | TRBV20-1 | CSARDRAAYTF
TRBD2 | TRBV5-1 | CASSLASGRVSGEQFF
- | TRBV10-1 | CASSSDRAQGPTRSEAFF
- | TRBV27 | CASSSSGGALLLETQYF
- | TRBV4-3 | CASSQVKGRRNSPLHF
- | TRBV19 | CASKGGIQPQHF
TRBD2 | TRBV18 | CASSPTSGRMTSTDTQYF
TRBD2 | TRBV6-5 | CASASGGSSYNEQFF
- | TRBV24-1 | CATSDLPFSGNNEQFF
- | TRBV10-3 | CAISIKGNQPQHF
TRBD1 | TRBV7-8 | CASSYRTGGANEKLFF